The 3 T cell receptor beta chains reported below all come from one sample, sequenced in a study of T-cell memory formation after mild COVID-19. TCRdb reprocessed the 5' RACE reads with MiXCR, giving one entry per CDR3 protein. The data contain 400,000 to 550,000 distinct CDR3 sequences, about 23% of them seen just once; the ten biggest clones take up 12%. The sample was PBMCs or a T cell subset sorted from them (not recorded which). Every receptor here comes from an adult woman who had mild COVID-19 (a few samples of this study predate the infection). Cell type and time point are not known.

This clonotype was seen only a few times. The chain is built from TRBV6-2 or TRBV6-3 and TRBJ1-1; D gene ambiguous. V was clipped by 6 bases and J by 5 bases, with 16 bases between them. CDR1 is MNHEY, CDR2 SVGEGT, per germline. The length of the CDR3 is 14 residues. As DNA, the CDR3 is TGTGCCAGCAGCCCCCCACTGGGTGGAACTGAAGCTTTCTTT. Translating gives CASSPPLGGTEAFF.

The count of this clonotype is one. The chain combines TRBV2 with TRBJ2-7, with D perhaps matching TRBD1 (6 bases). The germline V gene has CDR1 SNHLY and CDR2 FYNNEI. The V end was cut by 7 bases, the J end by 5 bases, with 21 bases between. The CDR3 contains 15 residues. The CDR3 DNA sequence: TGTGCCAGCACCCAGAGGGGGTACAGGGCCGACGAGCAGTACTTC. Translation: CASTQRGYRADEQYF.

V usage is TRBV7-2 and J usage is TRBJ2-7, with 9 bases lining up with TRBD1. The CDR3 is 15 residues long. After removal of 5 bases from V and 6 bases from J, the junction contained 11 bases not matched to a gene. Germline values: CDR1 SGHTA, CDR2 FQGNSA. CDR3 in DNA: TGTGCCAGCAGCCCGTTCCGGACAGGGGCGTCCGAGCAGTACTTC. This sequence encodes CASSPFRTGASEQYF.